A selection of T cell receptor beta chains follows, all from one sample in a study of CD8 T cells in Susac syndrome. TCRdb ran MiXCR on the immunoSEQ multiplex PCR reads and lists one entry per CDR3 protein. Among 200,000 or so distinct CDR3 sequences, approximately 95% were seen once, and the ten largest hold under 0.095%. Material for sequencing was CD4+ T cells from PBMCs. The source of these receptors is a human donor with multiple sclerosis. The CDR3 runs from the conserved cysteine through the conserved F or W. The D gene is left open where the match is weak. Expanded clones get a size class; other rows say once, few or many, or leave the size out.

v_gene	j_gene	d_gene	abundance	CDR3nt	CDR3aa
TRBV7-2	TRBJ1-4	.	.	TGTGCCAGCAGCTCTCAGACAAGGCTTAATGAAAAACTGTTTTTT	CASSSQTRLNEKLFF
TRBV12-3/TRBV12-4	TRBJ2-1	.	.	TGTGCCAGCAGTTCCCGGGACTCGAGCTCCTACAATGAGCAGTTCTTC	CASSSRDSSSYNEQFF
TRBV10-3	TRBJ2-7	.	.	TGTGCCATCCGTCCCGGGACACCTTGGATTGTCTACGAGCAGTACTTC	CAIRPGTPWIVYEQYF
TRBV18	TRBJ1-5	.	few	TGTGCCAGCTCATCGGATAGCAATCAGCCCCAGCATTTT	CASSSDSNQPQHF
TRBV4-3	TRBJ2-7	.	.	TGCGCCAGCAGCCAAGATCTGGCAGGGGCCTACGAGCAGTACTTC	CASSQDLAGAYEQYF
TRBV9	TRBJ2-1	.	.	TGTGCCAGCAGCGTAGGGCCCCGAGGCGATGAGCAGTTCTTC	CASSVGPRGDEQFF
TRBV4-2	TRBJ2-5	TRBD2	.	TGTGCCAGCAGCCAAGTCGGAGCTAGCGGGGCAGGGGAGACCCAGTACTTC	CASSQVGASGAGETQYF
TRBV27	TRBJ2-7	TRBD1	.	TGTGCCAGCAGTCACGACAGGGGTGCTACCTACGAGCAGTACTTC	CASSHDRGATYEQYF
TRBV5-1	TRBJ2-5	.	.	TGCGCCAGCAGCCCAGACCAAGAGACCCAGTACTTC	CASSPDQETQYF
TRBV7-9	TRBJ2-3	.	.	TGTGCCAGCAGCCTTGATAATACGCAGTATTTT	CASSLDNTQYF
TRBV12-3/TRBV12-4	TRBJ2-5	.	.	TGTGCCAGCAGCCGTCCTTTGGCGGGCCCGGAGACCCAGTACTTC	CASSRPLAGPETQYF
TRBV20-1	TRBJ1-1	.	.	TGCAGTGCTAGTGGGGTCCGAGCTACGAACACTGAAGCTTTCTTT	CSASGVRATNTEAFF
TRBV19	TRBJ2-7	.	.	TGTGCCAGTAGACCCGTGGCGGGGACCAACGAGCAGTACTTC	CASRPVAGTNEQYF
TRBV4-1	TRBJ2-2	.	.	TGCGCCAGCAGCCCCCCCGAGGGGTTCGACACCGGGGAGCTGTTTTTT	CASSPPEGFDTGELFF
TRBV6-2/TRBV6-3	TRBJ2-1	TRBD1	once	TGTGCCAGCAGTTCTCCGGGACAGAGCTCCTACAATGAGCAGTTCTTC	CASSSPGQSSYNEQFF
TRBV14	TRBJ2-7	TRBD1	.	TGTGCCAGCGGAAAGACAGGGGTATACGAGCAGTACTTC	CASGKTGVYEQYF
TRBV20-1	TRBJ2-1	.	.	TGCAGTGCTAGTGCTCGGGACTCACGGCGGCAGTTCTTC	CSASARDSRRQFF
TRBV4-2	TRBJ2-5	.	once	TGTGCCAGCAGCCAAGGGACCTTCGCGGGGACCCAGTACTTC	CASSQGTFAGTQYF
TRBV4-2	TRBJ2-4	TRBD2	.	TGTGCCAGCAGCCAAGGACTAGCGGGGGGTAACATTCAGTACTTC	CASSQGLAGGNIQYF
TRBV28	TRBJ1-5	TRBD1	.	TGTGCCAGCAGAAAACAGGGGGAGCCCCAGCATTTT	CASRKQGEPQHF
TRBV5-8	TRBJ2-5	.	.	TGTGCCAGCAGCTTAGTGAGGCAGGGAACTGGAGAGACCCAGTACTTC	CASSLVRQGTGETQYF
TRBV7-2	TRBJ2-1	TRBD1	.	TGTGCCAGCAGCTTCATACAGGGGGAGCAGTTCTTC	CASSFIQGEQFF
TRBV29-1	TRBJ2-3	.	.	TGCAGCGTTGAGAAAGTCGCTAGCACAGATACGCAGTATTTT	CSVEKVASTDTQYF
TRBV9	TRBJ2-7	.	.	TGTGCCAGCAGCGTAAAGGAGGGGGGCGAGCAGTACTTC	CASSVKEGGEQYF
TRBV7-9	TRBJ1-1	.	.	TGTGCCAGCAGCTTTAGTCCAGGGGACACTGAAGCTTTCTTT	CASSFSPGDTEAFF
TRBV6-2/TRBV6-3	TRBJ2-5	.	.	TGTGCCAGCAGTTCCGAGGGCCCCAGATTCGGGGAGACCCAGTACTTC	CASSSEGPRFGETQYF
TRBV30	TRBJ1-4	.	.	TGTGCCTGGATGCAGGGCTCAAATGAAAAACTGTTTTTT	CAWMQGSNEKLFF
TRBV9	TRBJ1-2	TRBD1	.	TGTGCCAGCAGCGAAGGGACAGCTAACTATGGCTACACCTTC	CASSEGTANYGYTF
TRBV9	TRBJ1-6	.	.	TGTGCCAGCAGCGTCACAGGGACCGGATCACCCCTCCACTTT	CASSVTGTGSPLHF
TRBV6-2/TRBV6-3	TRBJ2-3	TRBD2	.	TGTGCCAGCAGACTAGCGCTACACACAGATACGCAGTATTTT	CASRLALHTDTQYF
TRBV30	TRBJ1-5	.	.	TGTGCCTGGAATAGGGACAATCAGCCCCAGCATTTT	CAWNRDNQPQHF
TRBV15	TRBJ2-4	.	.	TGTGCCACCAGCCGTGGAGGTGAAACCAAAAACATTCAGTACTTC	CATSRGGETKNIQYF
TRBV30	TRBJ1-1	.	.	TGTGCCTGGAGTCAGATGGGGAACACTGAAGCTTTCTTT	CAWSQMGNTEAFF
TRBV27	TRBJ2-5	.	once	TGTGCCAGCAGTAAGCGGACGGAAGAGACCCAGTACTTC	CASSKRTEETQYF
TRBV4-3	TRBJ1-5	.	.	TGCGCCAGCAGCCAAGGGATGAGACAGCCCCAGCATTTT	CASSQGMRQPQHF
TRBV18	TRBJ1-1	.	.	TGTGCCAGCTCACCAGCTGCCGGGACAATGAACACTGAAGCTTTCTTT	CASSPAAGTMNTEAFF
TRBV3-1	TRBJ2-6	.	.	TGTGCCAGCGGCTCTGGGGCCAACGTCCTGACTTTC	CASGSGANVLTF
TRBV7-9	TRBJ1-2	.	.	TGTGCCAGCAGCTTTGGGGGTTCGGGCTATGGCTACACCTTC	CASSFGGSGYGYTF
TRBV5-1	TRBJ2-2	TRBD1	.	TGCGCCAGCAGCTTGGCCAGGGGGCCCACCGGGGAGCTGTTTTTT	CASSLARGPTGELFF
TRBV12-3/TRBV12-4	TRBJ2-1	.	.	TGTGCCAGCAGTTTAGGAGTGGGGGCCTACAATGAGCAGTTCTTC	CASSLGVGAYNEQFF
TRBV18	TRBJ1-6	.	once	TGTGCCAGCTCACTACAGGAGGGGGACGCAGATTCACCCCTCCACTTT	CASSLQEGDADSPLHF
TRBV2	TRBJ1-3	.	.	TGTGCCAGCCGTGTCGGGTCTGGAAACACCATATATTTT	CASRVGSGNTIYF
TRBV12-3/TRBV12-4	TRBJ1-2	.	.	TGTGCCAGCAGTTTCCTTGGGTTTCAGGTTTGGGGCTACACCTTC	CASSFLGFQVWGYTF
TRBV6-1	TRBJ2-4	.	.	TGTGCCAGCACCCTAGACAACCCCATTCAGTACTTC	CASTLDNPIQYF
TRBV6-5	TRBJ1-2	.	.	TGTGCCAGCAGTTACTCGAGGGGGGAATACTATGGCTACACCTTC	CASSYSRGEYYGYTF
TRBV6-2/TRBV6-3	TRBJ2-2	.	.	TGTGCCATCGGGACCGTCTTCGCCGGGGAGCTGTTTTTT	CAIGTVFAGELFF
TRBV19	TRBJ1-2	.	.	TGTGCCAGTAGTGTACAGGTCGGCTTGGCAGGGGACTATGGCTACACCTTC	CASSVQVGLAGDYGYTF
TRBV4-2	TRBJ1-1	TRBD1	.	TGTGCCAGCAGCGTCCCGGGACAGGGTGACACTGAAGCTTTCTTT	CASSVPGQGDTEAFF
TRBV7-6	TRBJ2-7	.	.	TGTGCCAGCAGCCCAGGGACAAGGTCCTCCTACGAGCAGTACTTC	CASSPGTRSSYEQYF
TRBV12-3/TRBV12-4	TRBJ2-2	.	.	TGTGCCAGCAGTCCCCGCCAGCTATCGAACACCGGGGAGCTGTTTTTT	CASSPRQLSNTGELFF
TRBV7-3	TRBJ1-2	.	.	TGTGCCAGCAGCTTAGGGGCCGGCTATGGCTACACCTTC	CASSLGAGYGYTF
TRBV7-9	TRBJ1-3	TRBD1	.	TGTGCCAGCAGCCGGACAGGGCTTAGTGGAAACACCATATATTTT	CASSRTGLSGNTIYF
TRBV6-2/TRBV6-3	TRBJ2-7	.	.	TGTGCCAGCAGTTACTCGACAGACTCCTACGAGCAGTACTTC	CASSYSTDSYEQYF
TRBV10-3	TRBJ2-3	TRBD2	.	TGTGCCATCAGTGAACTAGCGGGGGGAGCAGATACGCAGTATTTT	CAISELAGGADTQYF
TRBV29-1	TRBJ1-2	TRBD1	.	TGCAGCGATTGGACAGGGAAGGGCTACACCTTC	CSDWTGKGYTF
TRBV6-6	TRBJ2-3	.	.	TGTGCCAGCGCAGGGAGCACAGATACGCAGTATTTT	CASAGSTDTQYF
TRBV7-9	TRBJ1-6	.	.	TGTGCCAGCAGCTTAGGGGGGGGCAGGTCACCGAATTCACCCCTCCACTTT	CASSLGGGRSPNSPLHF